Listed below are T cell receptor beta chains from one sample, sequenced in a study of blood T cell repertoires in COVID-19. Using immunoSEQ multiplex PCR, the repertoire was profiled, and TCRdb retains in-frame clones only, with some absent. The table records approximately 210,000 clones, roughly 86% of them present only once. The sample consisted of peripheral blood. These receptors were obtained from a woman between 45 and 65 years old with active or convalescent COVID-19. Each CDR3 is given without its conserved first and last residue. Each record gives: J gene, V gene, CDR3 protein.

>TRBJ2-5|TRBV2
ASRILAGTQY
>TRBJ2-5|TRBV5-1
ASSSGGLAGSQETQY
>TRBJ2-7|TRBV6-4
ASSETGEGEQY
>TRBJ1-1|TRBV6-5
ASTPGTGRTEAF
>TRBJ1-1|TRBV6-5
ASSLPGTGEAF
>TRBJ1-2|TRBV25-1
ASSDPAGINYGYT
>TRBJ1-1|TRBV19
ASSDQGQFTANTEAF
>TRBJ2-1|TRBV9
ASTVTVGQEYNEQF
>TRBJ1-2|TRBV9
ASSPREAGYGYT
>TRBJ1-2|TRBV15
ATSTTGRDYGYT
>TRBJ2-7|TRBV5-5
ASSFYYEQY
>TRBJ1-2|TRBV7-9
ASSLREEIANYGYT
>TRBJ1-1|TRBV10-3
AISELGGRDTEAF
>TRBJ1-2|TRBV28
ASSYLGTGGPLDT
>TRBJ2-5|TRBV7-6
ASRGPLAGGPSYQETQY
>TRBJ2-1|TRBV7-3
ASSPIAGEGEQF
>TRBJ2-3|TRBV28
ASSSGTSTDTQY
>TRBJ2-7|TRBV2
ASSDSGRVPYEQY
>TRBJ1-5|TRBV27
ASSTGTGNQPQH
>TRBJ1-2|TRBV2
ASNGGGFNGYT
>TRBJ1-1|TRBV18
ASSPTGLPMNTEAF
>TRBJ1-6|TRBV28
ASTKQARNSPLH
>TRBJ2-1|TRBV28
ASSSFSGGSYNEQF
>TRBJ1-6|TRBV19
ASSIRDRNSPLH
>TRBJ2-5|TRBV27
ASSKSGAQETQY
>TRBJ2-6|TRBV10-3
AIGGWSGANVLT
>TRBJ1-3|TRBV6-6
ASSYYTGVGNTIY
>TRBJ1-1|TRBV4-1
ASSQDSTANTEAF
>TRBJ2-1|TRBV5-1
ASSTEPGTSRGGYNEQF
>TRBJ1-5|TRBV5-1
ASSPRGEDQPQH
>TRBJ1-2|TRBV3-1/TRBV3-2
ASNQGYGYT